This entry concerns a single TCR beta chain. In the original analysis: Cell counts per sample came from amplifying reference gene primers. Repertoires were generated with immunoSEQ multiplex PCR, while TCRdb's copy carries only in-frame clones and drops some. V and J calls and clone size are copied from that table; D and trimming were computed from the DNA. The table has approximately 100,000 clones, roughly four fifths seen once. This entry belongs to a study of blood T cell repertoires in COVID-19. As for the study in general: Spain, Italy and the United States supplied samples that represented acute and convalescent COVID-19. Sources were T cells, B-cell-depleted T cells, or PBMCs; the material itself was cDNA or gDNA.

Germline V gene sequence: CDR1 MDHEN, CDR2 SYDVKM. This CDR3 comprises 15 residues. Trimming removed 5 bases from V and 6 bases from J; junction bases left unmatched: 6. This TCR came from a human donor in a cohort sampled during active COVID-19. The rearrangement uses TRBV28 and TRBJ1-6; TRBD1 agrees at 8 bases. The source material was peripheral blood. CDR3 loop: CASSGSGQGNSPLHF. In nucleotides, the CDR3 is TGTGCCAGCAGTGGAAGTGGACAGGGTAATTCACCCCTCCACTTT.